Following are 15 T cell receptor beta chains from one sample sequenced in a study of blood T cell repertoires in COVID-19. The table came from immunoSEQ multiplex PCR; TCRdb's copy has only in-frame clones and leaves some out. This table holds about 350,000 clones, about nine tenths found once. Sequencing was carried out using peripheral blood. These receptors were taken from an older woman with COVID-19, enrolled during active disease.

This clone has a single count. V usage is TRBV3-1 (or the pseudogene TRBV3-2) and J usage is TRBJ1-2, with D possibly matching TRBD1 (5 bases). V shed 4 bases and J shed 8 bases, with 20 bases lying between them. The CDR3 contains 15 residues. Germline V gene data show CDR1 as LGHDT and CDR2 as YNNKEL (reference sequence). The CDR3 spells CASSPGGPALGGYTF. CDR3 nucleotide sequence: TGTGCCAGCAGCCCGGGGGGACCCGCCTTGGGAGGCTACACCTTC.

The chain is built from TRBV19 and TRBJ2-6; D is ambiguous. V was shortened by 8 bases and J by 3 bases, with 14 bases between the two germline ends. The CDR3 has 15 amino acids. Looked up from germline, CDR1 is LNHDA and CDR2 is SQIVND (reference sequence). The CDR3 sequence: CASSNTEDGANVLTF. CDR3 DNA: TGTGCCAGTTCTAATACCGAAGATGGGGCCAACGTCCTGACTTTC.

The chain employs TRBV18 and TRBJ1-5; TRBD1 matches at 7 bases. With V trimmed by 6 bases and J by 3 bases, 5 bases remained unmatched. The CDR3 is 14 residues long. CDR1 KGHSH and CDR2 LQKENI come from the germline V gene. The DNA of the CDR3 is TGTGCCAGCTCGGAAGGGGGCCTCAATCAGCCCCAGCATTTT. Its translation: CASSEGGLNQPQHF.

In this sample, this clone turned up a few times. The gene calls are TRBV5-5 and TRBJ2-5; 9 nucleotides agree with TRBD1. V lost 2 bases to trimming and J lost 4 bases; unmatched junction nucleotides: 3. The length of the CDR3 is 14 residues. CDR1 and CDR2 (germline): SGHKS, YYEKEE (reference sequence). The CDR3 loop reads CASSLQGAGETQYF. Here the CDR3 DNA reads TGTGCCAGCAGCTTACAGGGGGCCGGAGAGACCCAGTACTTC.

The V gene is TRBV24-1, the J gene TRBJ1-2; D unresolved. Trimming took off 2 bases at V and 4 bases at J, with 7 bases between the two ends. CDR3 length: 13 amino acids. The germline V gene encodes CDR1 KGHDR and CDR2 SFDVKD. The CDR3 is CATSDSTFYGYTF. DNA for the CDR3: TGTGCCACCAGTGATTCAACTTTCTATGGCTACACCTTC.

The chain links TRBV6-5 to TRBJ2-2; 11 positions match TRBD1. Per the germline V gene, CDR1 is MNHEY and CDR2 is SVGAGI. V lost 4 bases and J lost 3; bases outside the gene matches: 4. The CDR3 is 16 residues long. CDR3 protein: CASSSGQGAYTGELFF. CDR3 DNA: TGTGCCAGCAGTTCCGGACAGGGGGCGTACACCGGGGAGCTGTTTTTT.

The chain employs TRBV11-2 and TRBJ1-4, with 7 bases aligning to TRBD1. The CDR3 runs 16 residues. Trimming took 1 base from V and 1 from J; bases not matched to a gene: 3. CDR1 and CDR2 (germline): SGHAT, FQNNGV. The CDR3 here is CASSLAGDRTNEKLFF. In DNA form, the CDR3 reads TGTGCCAGCAGCTTAGCGGGGGACAGAACTAATGAAAAACTGTTTTTT.

The genes are TRBV6-1 and TRBJ2-7, with D unresolved. Per germline, CDR1 MNHNS and CDR2 SASEGT. V lost 2 bases, J lost 0 bases, and 11 bases lay in between. The CDR3 runs to 15 residues. CDR3 loop: CASSERQVSSYEQYF. In DNA, the CDR3 is TGTGCCAGCAGTGAACGGCAGGTCAGCTCCTACGAGCAGTACTTC.

J is TRBJ1-4 and V is TRBV19; D perhaps matches TRBD1 (6 bases). Germline loops: CDR1 LNHDA, CDR2 SQIVND (reference sequence). This CDR3 comprises 14 residues. Deletions cut 4 bases from V and 7 bases from J, with 13 bases between. The CDR3 DNA follows: TGTGCCAGTAGTACAGGGGCCCCGAGTGAAAAACTGTTTTTT. Protein product: CASSTGAPSEKLFF.

The J gene is TRBJ1-3, the V gene TRBV6-6, with 10 nucleotides matching TRBD1. The CDR3 contains 14 residues. Trimming at V came to 4 bases and at J to 7 bases, leaving 4 bases not matched to a gene. Looked up from germline, CDR1 is MNHNY and CDR2 is SVGAGI (reference sequence). CDR3: CASSLPGQGNTIYF. The CDR3 nucleotides read TGTGCCAGCAGTTTACCGGGACAGGGGAACACCATATATTTT.

The chain has TRBV7-2 and TRBJ1-1; no reliable D call. V shed 5 bases and J shed 0 bases, with 10 bases lying between them. CDR3 length: 14 residues. The germline gives CDR1 SGHTA, CDR2 FQGNSA. In DNA, the CDR3 is TGTGCCAGCAGCCCCCTGGCCGTGAACACTGAAGCTTTCTTT. It translates to CASSPLAVNTEAFF.

This clone was seen more than once but under ten times. The rearrangement uses TRBV5-1 and TRBJ1-2; D call uncertain. Trimming removed 2 bases at V and 4 bases at J, with 12 bases between. Germline V gene lookup returns CDR1 SGHRS and CDR2 YFSETQ. The CDR3 spans 14 residues. As DNA, the CDR3 is TGCGCCAGCAGCTTATTTGAGCCCTCCTATGGCTACACCTTC. Protein product: CASSLFEPSYGYTF.

CDR3 nucleotides: TGTGCCAGCAAAGCCGACATGAACACTGAAGCTTTCTTT. It specifies CASKADMNTEAFF. The rearrangement joins TRBV2 to TRBJ1-1, with D unresolved. The V end lost 7 bases, the J end lost 0 bases, and 9 bases lay between the germline ends. CDR1 is SNHLY and CDR2 is FYNNEI in the germline V gene. This CDR3 has 13 residues.

This clone was seen just once. This chain joins TRBV21-1 and TRBJ1-2; the table gives TRBD1 as D, unverified against the DNA. TRBV21-1 is a known pseudogene. The CDR3 runs to 17 residues. Here the CDR3 DNA reads TGTGCCAGCAGCCCCCTTCTCAGACAGGGCCCTAACTATGGCTACACCTTC. It codes for CASSPLLRQGPNYGYTF.

This clone appeared a few times. The V and J genes are TRBV6-5 and TRBJ1-1, with a possible D match to TRBD1 (5 bases). CDR1 and CDR2 (germline): MNHEY, SVGAGI. The CDR3 runs 15 residues. The V end was cut by 6 bases, the J end by 1 base, with 15 bases between. The CDR3 DNA is TGTGCCAGCAGACGGGGAGGGGCGGGGAACACTGAAGCTTTCTTT. Encoded protein: CASRRGGAGNTEAFF.